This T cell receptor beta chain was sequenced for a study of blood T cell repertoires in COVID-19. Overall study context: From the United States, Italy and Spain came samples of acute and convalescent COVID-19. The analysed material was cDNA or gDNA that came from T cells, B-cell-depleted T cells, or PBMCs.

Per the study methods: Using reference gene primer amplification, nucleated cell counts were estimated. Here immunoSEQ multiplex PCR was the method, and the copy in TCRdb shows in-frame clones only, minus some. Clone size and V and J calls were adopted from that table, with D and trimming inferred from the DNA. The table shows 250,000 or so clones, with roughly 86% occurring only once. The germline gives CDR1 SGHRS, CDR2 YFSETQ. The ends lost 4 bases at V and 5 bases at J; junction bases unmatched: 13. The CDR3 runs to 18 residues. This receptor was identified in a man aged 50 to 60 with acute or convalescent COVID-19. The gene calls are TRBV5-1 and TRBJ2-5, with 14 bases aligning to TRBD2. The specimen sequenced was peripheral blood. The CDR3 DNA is TGCGCCAGCAGCCCCGCACGACTAGCGGGAGGGCCAGGGGAGACCCAGTACTTC. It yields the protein CASSPARLAGGPGETQYF.